This paragraph covers one T cell receptor (beta chain) sequence. Its matching antigen is unknown. The data originate from a study of T cells after yellow fever vaccination. As for the study in general: SMART-Seq v4 Ultra Low Input served to prepare low-cell-number fractions.

Researchers made TCR cDNA using 5'RACE template switching, and this step added a universal primer site and UMIs. Via MiXCR, TCRdb re-called the 5' RACE reads, giving one row per CDR3 protein. Here the sample spans fewer than 500,000 distinct CDR3 sequences, around 20% being singletons. Findings of the study overall: Subsequent booster samples again held most clones from primary vaccination (96% CD4, roughly 91% CD8). Abundant clonotypes from the bulk population could have been carried over as contaminants into FACS-sorted repertoires.

This TCR derives from a man aged 18 to 35 who received the YFV17D yellow fever vaccine. The material sequenced was PBMCs, taken before the yellow fever booster vaccination.

The CDR3 loop is CASSFTTLETQYF. The CDR3 DNA sequence: TGTGCCAGCAGCTTTACTACCCTCGAGACCCAGTACTTC. The chain has TRBV7-2 and TRBJ2-5; no reliable D call. The CDR3 extends over 13 amino acids. Germline V gene data show CDR1 as SGHTA and CDR2 as FQGNSA. Trimming cost V 3 bases and J 5 bases, with 10 bases left between them.